This TCR beta chain was identified in a study of regulatory and conventional T cells in RAG deficiency. The study's findings and limits: Patient subsets had shorter CDR3s; Omenn Treg-Tconv overlap exceeded 80%. Shannon entropy fell and Simpson indices rose in RAG-deficient patients. Omenn syndrome and CID/AS patients had around 100-fold fewer unique Treg TCR beta sequences, versus 9.5 to 10-fold elsewhere.

Note on this clone: The antigen is undetermined.

Clones were read by immunoSEQ multiplex PCR, and TCRdb kept only the in-frame ones, dropping some. The repertoire holds some 6,100 clones, with under 95% as singletons. This CDR3 has 15 amino acids. Germline CDR1 reads SGDLS; CDR2 reads YYNGEE. The ends lost 4 bases at V and 4 bases at J; junction bases unmatched: 7. This clonotype was obtained from a human donor with RAG deficiency presenting as severe combined immunodeficiency. The chain combines TRBV9 with TRBJ1-1, with 10 positions matching TRBD1. Sequencing was done on a sample of CD8+ T cells sorted from blood. The CDR3 loop is CASSPPGQGPTEAFF. In DNA, the CDR3 is TGTGCCAGCAGCCCGCCGGGACAGGGGCCCACTGAAGCTTTCTTT.